This T cell receptor beta chain originates from a study of cytomegalovirus exposure and HLA in healthy donors. Across the study: One earlier analysis, a look at 180 million or so T cells, found about 110 million unique TCR beta sequences.

CDR1 is LNHDA, CDR2 SQIVND, per germline (reference sequence). V lost 1 base, J lost 7 bases, and 9 bases stayed unmatched. The CDR3 is 15 amino acids. Whole-study findings and limits: For most TCR sequences rarity was the rule, although some public TCRs occurred in many donors.

Note on this clone: Antigen specificity is unknown.

PCR used 60 Vbeta primers and 13 Jbeta primers. Per the authors' pipeline: Later, tens of millions of unique TCR beta chains were counted in an analysis, and some 10 million of them were shared. Produced via immunoSEQ multiplex PCR; TCRdb's table is partial and in-frame only. D and trimming come from the DNA, and the V and J calls and clone size come from that table. The sample records tens of thousands of clones, about two thirds being singletons. The clonotype originates from a woman in her 50s in good health and CMV-seropositive. Sequenced: PBMCs. The chain has TRBV19 and TRBJ1-2, with 7 bases lining up with TRBD1. As DNA, the CDR3 is TGTGCCAGTAGTATAGTGCAGACAGGGCGGACTGGCTACACCTTC. It is translated as CASSIVQTGRTGYTF.